This T cell receptor (beta chain) was identified in a study of T cells in Graves' hyperthyroidism and ophthalmopathy (dated by TCRdb to the late 2010s). Background for the entire study: A discovery cohort of roughly 96 patients, 43 with Graves' ophthalmopathy and 55 to 65 with stable Graves' hyperthyroidism, was used to find distinguishing TCR V-J signatures. Prospective prediction of ophthalmopathy was tested in an independent validation cohort of 18 hyperthyroidism patients and approximately 17 patients who later progressed to ophthalmopathy. The roughly 100 discovery patients were randomly divided into training and test sets at a 7:3 ratio. Thyroid tissue and blood T-cell repertoires from about six Graves' hyperthyroidism patients were also compared in the study. Following sampling, methimazole starting at 30 mg daily was given to hyperthyroidism patients, and high-dose intravenous methylprednisolone was given to ophthalmopathy patients. According to the paper, TCR Vbeta CDR3 sequencing was carried out on 135 peripheral blood samples, which came from 40 to 45 ophthalmopathy, some 73 hyperthyroidism and 17 progressor patients.

The TCR beta CDR3 regions were amplified from the RNA transcripts. For the first round of RT-PCR on the TCR CDR3, the HTBI primer set was used together with the Qiagen OneStep RT-PCR kit. A second multiplex PCR round built the libraries, followed by size selection and purification. Libraries were sequenced paired-end with 100 bp reads on an Illumina HiSeq2000. Under the source paper's analysis protocol: SOAPnuke was used to process the raw data, removing reads that contained adapters or uncalled bases, had a mean Phred below 15, or lacked an exact match to the constant primer or identifier. COPE v1.2.5 was used to merge the high-quality paired reads, and each unique nucleotide sequence was defined as a clonotype. Clonotypes were aligned to IMGT TRBV, TRBD and TRBJ reference segments using MiTCR v1.1. Analysis was restricted to V-J combinations with a frequency above 0.0001, which covered roughly 99% of repertoires. The TCS score was defined as the ratio of F50 (clonal expansion) to E x V (chaos), calculated using BLOSUM62-based TCRdist between CDR3 peptides within each V-J. Welch's t-statistics and random forest reduced fewer than 600 V-J features to roughly 13, which were used in a naive Bayes classifier (R e1071). In-frame beta chains were kept once TCRdb had trimmed the public reads at Q25 with fastp and called clones with MiXCR. Duplicate CDR3 protein sequences are folded into a single record with the most common DNA and genes. V and J calls and clone size were set by TCRdb, not the authors. Within this sample are approximately 590,000 distinct CDR3 sequences, with 46% of them counted one time only. Roughly 8.2% of the sample lies in the top ten.

Stable Graves' hyperthyroidism was defined as the absence of progression to ophthalmopathy over 18 months of follow-up. The hyperthyroidism patients were between 18 and 65 years old and newly diagnosed, with a disease duration of less than 2 months. Exclusion was applied to patients with uncontrolled infections, other autoimmune diseases, pregnancy or lactation. Diagnoses were based on clinical symptoms, serum thyroxine and TRAb, thyroid ultrasound and orbital computed tomography. Total RNA was extracted with Trizol reagent, and quality was checked on an Agilent 2100 Bioanalyzer. The CDR3 has 11 amino acids, counting the end cysteine and phenylalanine. CDR3 DNA only is kept here, 33 bases in frame from base 1. Trimming at the junction amounts to 8 bases on V and 6 bases on J, and the germline ends lie 10 bases apart. Via the germline V gene, CDR1 is SGHTA and CDR2 FQGTGA. As regards this clonotype: There is no known antigen for this receptor. No much larger clone exists at a distance of one base, and base qualities are not known.

What the work shows at the level of the full study, not this receptor alone: During validation, the model predicted progression to ophthalmopathy a median of approximately six months ahead of onset, with around 70% sensitivity and almost 75% specificity. No statistical method was used to fix the sample size in advance, and group allocation was not hidden from the investigators. A model built on a 13 V-J signature distinguished ophthalmopathy from stable hyperthyroidism, reaching approximately 89% sensitivity and approximately 83% specificity in cross-validation and 80%/75% in testing. Most expanded thyroid clonotypes (frequency above 0.001) were also detected in blood, a finding suggesting that blood repertoires may reflect thyroid immune responses.

The sequence is built from TRBV7-3 and TRBJ1-1, with no reliable assignment of the D segment. The clonotype originates from a woman aged 18-35 years with Graves' hyperthyroidism. Donor details come from another sample of the same person, matched by shared clones. Sequencing was carried out using peripheral blood or thyroid tissue (not recorded which). This receptor has the CDR3 CASQMDSEAFF. The sequence in DNA is TGTGCCAGCCAAATGGACTCTGAAGCTTTCTTT.